This entry features one T cell receptor (beta chain) sequence. Some clones are missing from TCRdb's copy, which holds only in-frame ones; the method was immunoSEQ multiplex PCR. The profile covers some 70,000 clones, with about four fifths appearing a single time and 0.95% to 1.5% taken by the ten largest. Autoimmune disease history or systemic immunosuppression was exclusionary. This sample was included in a study of OX40 agonist ivuxolimab in advanced cancers. Study context: Dose-escalation cases comprised hepatocellular carcinoma, melanoma, renal cell or head and neck cancer.

The specimen was CD4+ or CD8+ T cells sorted from blood, collected in a trial of the OX40 agonist ivuxolimab. This TCR came from an adult with an advanced solid tumor such as melanoma, head and neck, liver or kidney cancer.

Here the CDR3 reads CASSLGFQGSYNTIYF. CDR3 nucleotides: TGTGCCAGCAGCTTAGGGTTCCAGGGGTCGTACAACACCATATATTTT. The genes are TRBV7-6 and TRBJ1-3, with D perhaps matching TRBD1 (6 bases). This CDR3 has 16 amino acids. Trimming took off 1 base at V and 7 bases at J, with 17 bases between the two ends. Germline V gives CDR1 SGHVS, CDR2 FNYEAQ.